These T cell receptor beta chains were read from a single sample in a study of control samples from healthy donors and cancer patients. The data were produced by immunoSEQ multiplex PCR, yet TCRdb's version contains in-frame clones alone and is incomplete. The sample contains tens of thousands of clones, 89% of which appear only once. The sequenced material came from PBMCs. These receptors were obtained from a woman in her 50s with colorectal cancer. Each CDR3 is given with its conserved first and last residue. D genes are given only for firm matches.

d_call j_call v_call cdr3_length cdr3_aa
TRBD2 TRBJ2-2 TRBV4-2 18 CASSQVTSGGAGTGELFF
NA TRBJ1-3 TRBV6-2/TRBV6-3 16 CASSRGTEISGNTIYF
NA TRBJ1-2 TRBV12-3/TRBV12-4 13 CASVETGISGYTF
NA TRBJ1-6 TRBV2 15 CASSEARTVNSPLHF
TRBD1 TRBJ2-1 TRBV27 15 CASSLQGAMGNEQFF
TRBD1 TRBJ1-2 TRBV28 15 CASSNVGDRVAGYTF
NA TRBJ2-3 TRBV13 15 CASSLGQGEADTQYF
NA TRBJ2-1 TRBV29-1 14 CSVSSRLGTNEQFF
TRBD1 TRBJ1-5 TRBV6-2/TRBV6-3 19 CASSPPGQGPSYSNQPQHF
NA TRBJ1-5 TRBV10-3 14 CAISEVGGHQPQHF